This TCR beta chain appears in the sequencing data of a study of shared clonotypes between healthy human individuals. The method was immunoSEQ multiplex PCR; TCRdb's version includes in-frame clones alone and lacks a portion of them. This sample has roughly 300,000 clones, with around 90% found just once. V dropped 5 bases and J dropped 7 bases, with 11 bases sitting between them. This CDR3 contains 12 residues. CDR1 and CDR2 (germline): MDHEN, SYDVKM. This receptor was identified in a man between 18 and 35 years old in good health. Sequenced input: memory CD8+ T cells sorted from blood. Specified subset: CD45RO+ cells pooled with CCR7-negative TemRA cells. The chain joins TRBV28 to TRBJ1-2, with D unclear. The CDR3 loop reads CASSITGGGYTF. CDR3 sequence (DNA): TGTGCCAGCAGTATAACGGGAGGTGGCTACACCTTC.